The 22 T cell receptor beta chains below all came from one sample that was sequenced in a study of OX40 agonist ivuxolimab in advanced cancers. The method was immunoSEQ multiplex PCR; TCRdb's version includes in-frame clones alone and lacks a portion of them. This table holds approximately 82,000 clones, 83% found once. The sample in question was CD4+ or CD8+ T cells sorted from blood, obtained in a trial of the OX40 agonist ivuxolimab. All receptors come from an adult with an advanced solid tumor such as melanoma, head and neck, liver or kidney cancer.

This sequence joins TRBV7-2 and TRBJ1-1, with 7 positions matching TRBD1. The CDR3 runs to 16 residues. Germline V CDR1 and CDR2: SGHTA, FQGNSA. The trim removed 5 bases at V and 0 bases at J, leaving 9 bases unmatched. The CDR3 DNA is TGTGCCAGCAGCCTGGGTCAGACAGGGATGAACACTGAAGCTTTCTTT. This encodes CASSLGQTGMNTEAFF.

The rearrangement joins TRBV4-1 to TRBJ2-4; D gene uncertain. Trimming cost V 4 bases and J 0 bases, with 10 bases left between them. Germline-derived CDR1 and CDR2 are MGHRA and YSYEKL. The CDR3 extends over 15 amino acids. DNA for the CDR3: TGCGCCAGCAGCCTTCTCGCGTTAGCCAAAAACATTCAGTACTTC. Protein: CASSLLALAKNIQYF.

V is TRBV4-3 and J is TRBJ1-5; D call uncertain. The germline V and J ends were trimmed by 0 bases and 3 bases, with 6 bases remaining between them. The germline V gene encodes CDR1 LGHNA and CDR2 YSLEER. The CDR3 extends over 14 amino acids. The CDR3, as DNA: TGCGCCAGCAGCCAAGAGCACCTCAATCAGCCCCAGCATTTT. This gives the protein CASSQEHLNQPQHF.

This rearrangement joins TRBV4-2 to TRBJ1-1, with 10 bases identical to TRBD1. Germline CDR1 LGHNA, CDR2 YNFKEQ. The CDR3 is made up of 18 amino acids. Trimming at V came to 3 bases and at J to 0 bases, leaving 10 bases not matched to a gene. In DNA, the CDR3 is TGTGCCAGCAGCCATCTGACAGGGGGCGTTGACATGAACACTGAAGCTTTCTTT. It encodes CASSHLTGGVDMNTEAFF.

This clone has a single count. This chain links TRBV9 with TRBJ1-2; D uncertain. The germline gives CDR1 SGDLS, CDR2 YYNGEE. The CDR3 sequence is 13 residues long. Trimming took off 2 bases at V and 0 bases at J, with 5 bases between the two ends. The CDR3 nucleotides are TGTGCCAGCAGCGTTGATTCTAACTATGGCTACACCTTC. It codes for CASSVDSNYGYTF.

This chain links TRBV18 with TRBJ2-1, with D perhaps TRBD1 (6 bases). V was shortened by 1 base and J by 2 bases, with 12 bases between the two germline ends. This CDR3 spans 16 amino acids. The germline gives CDR1 KGHSH, CDR2 LQKENI. The CDR3 bases are TGTGCCAGCTCACCACTTGGACAGCCAACCTACAATGAGCAGTTCTTC. This gives the protein CASSPLGQPTYNEQFF.

The chain uses TRBV7-9 and TRBJ1-6, with TRBD1 matching 7 bases. V lost 5 bases and J lost 7; bases outside the gene matches: 5. CDR3 size: 14 residues. CDR1 and CDR2 (germline): SEHNR, FQNEAQ (reference sequence). CDR3 bases: TGTGCCAGCAGCCCCAGGGACAGAAATTCACCCCTCCACTTT. Protein sequence: CASSPRDRNSPLHF. Full variable domain (missing parts from reference TRBV7-9 and TRBJ1-6): DTGVSQNPRHKITKRGQNVTFRCDPISEHNRLYWYRQTLGQGPEFLTYFQNEAQLEKSRLLSDRFSAERPKGSFSTLEIQRTEQGDSAMYLCASSPRDRNSPLHFGNGTRLTVT.

The chain uses TRBV19 and TRBJ1-1; D is uncertain. The CDR3 covers 13 residues. The germline V gene has CDR1 LNHDA and CDR2 SQIVND (reference sequence). Trimming cost V 7 bases and J 4 bases, with 13 bases left between them. The CDR3 DNA reads TGTGCCAGTATGGGGAGGCAGCGCACTGAAGCTTTCTTT. This encodes CASMGRQRTEAFF.

The chain is built from TRBV11-2 and TRBJ2-5; perhaps D is TRBD1 or TRBD2 (5 bases each). CDR1 is SGHAT and CDR2 is FQNNGV in the germline V gene. CDR3 length equals 15 residues. V was trimmed by 5 bases and J by 4 bases, leaving 17 bases between them. The CDR3, as DNA: TGTGCCAGCAGCCCCAGTACCGGGGCCAGAGAGACCCAGTACTTC. This translates into CASSPSTGARETQYF.

The chain employs TRBV11-2 and TRBJ2-7; 12 nucleotides match TRBD1. Germline values: CDR1 SGHAT, CDR2 FQNNGV. The J segment lost 7 bases and the V segment lost 2 bases, leaving 9 bases of the junction unmatched. The CDR3 extends over 16 amino acids. The CDR3 DNA reads as TGTGCCAGCAGCTTAACCCGGGGACAGGGGGCGGGAGAGCAGTACTTC. Translation gives CASSLTRGQGAGEQYF.

The rearrangement links TRBV4-2 to TRBJ1-2; TRBD1 matches at 7 bases. From germline, CDR1 is LGHNA and CDR2 YNFKEQ. V shed 3 bases, J shed 5 bases, and the junction held 12 bases outside the gene matches. CDR3 length: 16 residues. Here the CDR3 reads CASSQQQGQEIYGYTF. Here the CDR3 DNA reads TGTGCCAGCAGCCAGCAACAGGGGCAAGAGATTTATGGCTACACCTTC.

The genes are TRBV6-6 and TRBJ1-5, with D perhaps matching TRBD1 (6 bases). Trimming took off 6 bases at V and 7 bases at J, with 22 bases between the two ends. The CDR3 loop spans 16 amino acids. Germline CDR1 is MNHNY and CDR2 is SVGAGI (reference sequence). CDR3 region: CASRLQGPSRRQPQHF. CDR3 coding DNA: TGTGCCAGCAGACTACAGGGCCCCTCAAGGAGGCAGCCCCAGCATTTT.

The chain couples TRBV10-3 to TRBJ1-4; D is uncertain. CDR1 ENHRY and CDR2 SYGVKD come from the germline V gene. V was shortened by 7 bases and J by 5 bases, with 11 bases between the two germline ends. The CDR3 consists of 13 residues. CDR3 protein: CAIKGGGNEKLFF. CDR3 nucleotides: TGTGCCATCAAGGGTGGTGGGAATGAAAAACTGTTTTTT.

The rearrangement uses TRBV27 and TRBJ2-3; the match to TRBD2 covers 14 bases. From germline, CDR1 is MNHEY and CDR2 SMNVEV (reference sequence). The CDR3 extends over 21 amino acids. J gave up 4 bases and V 2 bases, and 17 bases lay outside the gene matches. The CDR3 DNA sequence: TGTGCCAGCAGTTTACCCCCGACTAGCGGGGGGGCCGTTTCGTCCGCAGATACGCAGTATTTT. This codes for CASSLPPTSGGAVSSADTQYF.

The V gene is TRBV7-2, the J gene TRBJ2-3; 10 bases are a match to TRBD2. CDR1 and CDR2 from the germline V gene are SGHTA and FQGNSA. The V and J ends lost 4 bases and 4 bases, in that order; junction bases with no gene match: 14. CDR3 length equals 18 residues. The CDR3 here is CASSYPLGLAGDADTQYF. The CDR3 bases are TGTGCCAGCAGCTATCCACTTGGGCTAGCGGGGGACGCAGATACGCAGTATTTT.

The CDR3 coding sequence is TGTGCCAGCTCACCACTTGCCAGGGGGAACTATGGCTACACCTTC. It encodes CASSPLARGNYGYTF. V usage is TRBV18 and J usage is TRBJ1-2; 7 bases line up with TRBD1. Germline V CDR1 and CDR2: KGHSH, LQKENI. The CDR3 totals 15 residues. The junction had 4 bases not matched to a gene; V was cut back by 1 base and J by 2 bases.

CDR3 nucleotides: TGTGCCAGCGAAAACGGGGACAGTAAAAACATTCAGTACTTC. Encoded protein: CASENGDSKNIQYF. The V gene is TRBV7-2, the J gene TRBJ2-4; 7 bases agree with TRBD1. After removal of 8 bases from V and 4 bases from J, the junction contained 8 bases not matched to a gene. Per germline, CDR1 SGHTA and CDR2 FQGNSA. The CDR3 loop spans 14 amino acids.

V usage is TRBV18 and J usage is TRBJ2-2; no clear D gene. V was shortened by 4 bases and J by 2 bases, with 11 bases between the two germline ends. The germline CDR1 and CDR2 sequences are KGHSH and LQKENI. The CDR3 totals 15 residues. The CDR3 DNA sequence: TGTGCCAGCTCACGGGAAATAGATAACACCGGGGAGCTGTTTTTT. This encodes CASSREIDNTGELFF. The full variable domain, its missing parts supplied by reference TRBV18 and TRBJ2-2, is NAGVMQNPRHLVRRRGQEARLRCSPMKGHSHVYWYRQLPEEGLKFMVYLQKENIIDESGMPKERFSAEFPKEGPSILRIQQVVRGDSAAYFCASSREIDNTGELFFGEGSRLTVL.

A remark on this clone: The same CDR3 arises from other DNA sequences in this sample as well. This sequence joins TRBV6-1 and TRBJ1-5, with TRBD1 identical over 7 bases. After removal of 3 bases from V and 3 bases from J, the junction contained 5 bases not matched to a gene. CDR1 and CDR2 from the germline V gene are MNHNS and SASEGT. This CDR3 has 15 residues. CDR3: CASSDQDRANQPQHF. The CDR3, as DNA: TGTGCCAGCAGTGATCAAGACAGGGCCAATCAGCCCCAGCATTTT.

The chain joins TRBV10-2 to TRBJ1-1, with TRBD1 identical over 11 bases. Germline CDR1 and CDR2: WSHSY and SAAADI. The CDR3 contains 15 residues. Trimming took 6 bases from V and 6 from J; bases not matched to a gene: 9. CDR3 sequence (DNA): TGCGCCAGCAGGGCCACCTGGACAGGGGGCCCTGAAGCTTTCTTT. This translates into CASRATWTGGPEAFF.

This clone was seen a handful of times. J is TRBJ1-2 and V is TRBV4-2; the D gene is possibly TRBD1 (6 bases). V lost 4 bases and J lost 0, with 15 bases in between. The CDR3 extends over 16 amino acids. Looked up from germline, CDR1 is LGHNA and CDR2 is YNFKEQ. DNA for the CDR3: TGTGCCAGCAGCCGGACCCAACGGACAGCTAACTATGGCTACACCTTC. Residues: CASSRTQRTANYGYTF.

CDR3 loop: CASSRGPGQANNEQFF. The CDR3 DNA reads as TGTGCCAGCAGCCGGGGACCGGGACAGGCTAACAATGAGCAGTTCTTC. This chain connects TRBV14 to TRBJ2-1; 8 bases align to TRBD1. Germline CDR1 and CDR2: SGHDN and FVKESK. The CDR3 runs 16 residues. V lost 4 bases and J lost 5; bases outside the gene matches: 10.